This T cell receptor (beta chain) was documented in a study of OX40 agonist ivuxolimab in advanced cancers. Study-level information: In this cohort, patients received ivuxolimab, an agonistic anti-OX40 (CD134) antibody.

Sequencing was performed with immunoSEQ multiplex PCR; in TCRdb, only in-frame clones are kept and a portion is missing. The top ten clones hold about 1.2% of a sample with around 60,000 clones, about 76% of them seen once. Of note for this clone: Antigen: not known.

The ends lost 7 bases at V and 5 bases at J; junction bases unmatched: 9. The CDR3 contains 15 residues. Germline CDR1 reads MNHNS; CDR2 reads SASEGT. Notes on the study in general: Individuals who were partial responders at 0.1-3.0 mg/kg had clonal expansion that ranked among the lowest.

This TCR was recovered from an adult with an advanced solid tumor such as melanoma, head and neck, liver or kidney cancer. The sample in question was CD4+ or CD8+ T cells sorted from blood, obtained in a trial of the OX40 agonist ivuxolimab. The chain has TRBV6-1 and TRBJ2-5; TRBD1 matches 11 bases. The CDR3, as DNA: TGTGCCAGCACCCAGGGACAGGGGGGACGGGAGACCCAGTACTTC. Protein sequence: CASTQGQGGRETQYF.